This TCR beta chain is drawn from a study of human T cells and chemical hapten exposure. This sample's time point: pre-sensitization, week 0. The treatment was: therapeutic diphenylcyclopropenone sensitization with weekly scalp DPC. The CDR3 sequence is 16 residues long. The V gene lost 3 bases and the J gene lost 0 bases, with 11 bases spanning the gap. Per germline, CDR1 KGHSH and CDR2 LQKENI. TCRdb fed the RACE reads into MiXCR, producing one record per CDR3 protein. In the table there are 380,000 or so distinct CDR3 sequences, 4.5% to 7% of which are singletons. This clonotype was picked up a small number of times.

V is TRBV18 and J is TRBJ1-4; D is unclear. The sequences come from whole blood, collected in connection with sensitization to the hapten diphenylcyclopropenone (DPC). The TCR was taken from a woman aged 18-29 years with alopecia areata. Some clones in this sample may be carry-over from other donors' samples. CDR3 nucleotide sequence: TGTGCCAGCTCACCCTACCGAGCCTCAACTAATGAAAAACTGTTTTTT. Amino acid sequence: CASSPYRASTNEKLFF.